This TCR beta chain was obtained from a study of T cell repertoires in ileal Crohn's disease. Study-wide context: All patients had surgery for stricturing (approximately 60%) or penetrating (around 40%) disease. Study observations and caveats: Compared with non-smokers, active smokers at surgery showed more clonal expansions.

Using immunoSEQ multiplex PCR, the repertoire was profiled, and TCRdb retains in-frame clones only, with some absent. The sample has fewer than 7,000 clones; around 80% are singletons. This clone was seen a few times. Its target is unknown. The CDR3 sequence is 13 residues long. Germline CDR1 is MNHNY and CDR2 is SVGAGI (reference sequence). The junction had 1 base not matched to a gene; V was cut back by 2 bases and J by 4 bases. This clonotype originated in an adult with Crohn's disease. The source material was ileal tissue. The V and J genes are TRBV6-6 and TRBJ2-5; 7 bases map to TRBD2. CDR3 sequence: CASSYPGGETQYF. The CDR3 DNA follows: TGTGCCAGCAGTTACCCGGGGGGAGAGACCCAGTACTTC.